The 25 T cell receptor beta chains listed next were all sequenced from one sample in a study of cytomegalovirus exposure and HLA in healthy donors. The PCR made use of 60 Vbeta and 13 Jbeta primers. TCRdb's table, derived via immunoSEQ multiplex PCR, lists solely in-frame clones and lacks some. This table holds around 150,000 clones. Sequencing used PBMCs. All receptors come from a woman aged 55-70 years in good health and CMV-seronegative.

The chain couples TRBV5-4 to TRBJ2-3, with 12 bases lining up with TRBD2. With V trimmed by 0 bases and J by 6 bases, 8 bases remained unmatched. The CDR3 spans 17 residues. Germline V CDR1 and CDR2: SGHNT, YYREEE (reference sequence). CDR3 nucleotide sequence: TGTGCCAGCAGCTTGGCCATCGCTAGCGGGAGGGCCGATACGCAGTATTTT. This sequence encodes CASSLAIASGRADTQYF.

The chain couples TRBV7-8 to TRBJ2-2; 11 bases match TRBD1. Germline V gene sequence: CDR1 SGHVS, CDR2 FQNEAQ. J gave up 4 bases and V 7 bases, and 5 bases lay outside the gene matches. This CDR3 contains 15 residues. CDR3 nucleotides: TGTGCCAGCACGGACAGGGGGCTCAGCACCGGGGAGCTGTTTTTT. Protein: CASTDRGLSTGELFF. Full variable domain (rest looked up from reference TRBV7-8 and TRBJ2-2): GAGVSQSPRYKVAKRGQDVALRCDPISGHVSLFWYQQALGQGPEFLTYFQNEAQLDKSGLPSDRFFAERPEGSVSTLKIQRTQQEDSAVYLCASTDRGLSTGELFFGEGSRLTVL.

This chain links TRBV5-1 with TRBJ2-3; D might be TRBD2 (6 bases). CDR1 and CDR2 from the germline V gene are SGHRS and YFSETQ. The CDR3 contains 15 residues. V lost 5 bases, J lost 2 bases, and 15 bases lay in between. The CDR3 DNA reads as TGCGCCAGCAGGGGAGTCGGGAGCATCACAGATACGCAGTATTTT. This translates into CASRGVGSITDTQYF.

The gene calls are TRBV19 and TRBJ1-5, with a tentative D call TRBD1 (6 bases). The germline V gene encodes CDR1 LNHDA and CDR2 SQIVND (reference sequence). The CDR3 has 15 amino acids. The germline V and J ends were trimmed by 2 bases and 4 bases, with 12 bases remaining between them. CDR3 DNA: TGTGCCAGTAGTATACAGGGGTGGGGAAATCAGCCCCAGCATTTT. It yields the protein CASSIQGWGNQPQHF.

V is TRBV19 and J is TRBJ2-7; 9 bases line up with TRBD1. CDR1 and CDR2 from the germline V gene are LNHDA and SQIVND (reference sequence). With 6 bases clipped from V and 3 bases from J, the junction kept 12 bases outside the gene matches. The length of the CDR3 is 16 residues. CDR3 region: CASRTGTGRGGYEQYF. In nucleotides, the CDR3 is TGTGCCAGTAGGACCGGGACAGGGAGGGGGGGCTACGAGCAGTACTTC.

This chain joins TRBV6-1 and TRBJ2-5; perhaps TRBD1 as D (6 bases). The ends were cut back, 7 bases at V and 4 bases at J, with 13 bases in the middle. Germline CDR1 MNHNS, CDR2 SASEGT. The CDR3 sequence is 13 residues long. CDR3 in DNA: TGTGCCAGCAAAGCGGCAGGGGTAGAGACCCAGTACTTC. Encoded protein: CASKAAGVETQYF.

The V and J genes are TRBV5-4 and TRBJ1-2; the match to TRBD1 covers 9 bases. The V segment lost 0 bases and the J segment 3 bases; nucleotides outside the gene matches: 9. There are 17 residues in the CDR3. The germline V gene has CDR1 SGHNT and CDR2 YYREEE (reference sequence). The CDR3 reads CASSLEGNRGHDYGYTF. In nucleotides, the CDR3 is TGTGCCAGCAGCTTGGAGGGGAACAGGGGGCATGACTATGGCTACACCTTC.

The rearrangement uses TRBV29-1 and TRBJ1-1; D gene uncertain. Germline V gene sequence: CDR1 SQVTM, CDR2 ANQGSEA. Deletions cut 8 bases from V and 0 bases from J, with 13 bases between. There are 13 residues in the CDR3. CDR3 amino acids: CSFKGSLNTEAFF. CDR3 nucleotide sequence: TGCAGCTTTAAAGGGAGCCTGAACACTGAAGCTTTCTTT.

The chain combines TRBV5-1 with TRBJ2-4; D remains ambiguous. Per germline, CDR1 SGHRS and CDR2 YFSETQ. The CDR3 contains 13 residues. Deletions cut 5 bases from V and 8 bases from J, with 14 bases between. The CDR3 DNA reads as TGCGCCAGCAGGTACAGTGAAAAAGACATTCAGTACTTC. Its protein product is CASRYSEKDIQYF. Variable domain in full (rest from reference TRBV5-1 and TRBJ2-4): KAGVTQTPRYLIKTRGQQVTLSCSPISGHRSVSWYQQTPGQGLQFLFEYFSETQRNKGNFPGRFSGRQFSNSRSEMNVSTLELGDSALYLCASRYSEKDIQYFGAGTRLSVL.

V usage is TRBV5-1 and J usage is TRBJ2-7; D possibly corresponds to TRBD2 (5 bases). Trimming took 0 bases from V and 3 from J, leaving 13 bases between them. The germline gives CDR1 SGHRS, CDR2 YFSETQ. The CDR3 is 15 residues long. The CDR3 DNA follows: TGCGCCAGCAGCTTGGGACAAGGAGGTTTCTACGAGCAGTACTTC. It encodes CASSLGQGGFYEQYF.

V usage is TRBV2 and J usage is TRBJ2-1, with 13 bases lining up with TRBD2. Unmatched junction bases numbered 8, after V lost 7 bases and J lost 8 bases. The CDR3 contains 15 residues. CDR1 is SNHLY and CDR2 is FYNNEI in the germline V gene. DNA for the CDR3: TGTGCCAGCATGAAAGAGACTAGCGGGAGGTATGAGCAGTTCTTC. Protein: CASMKETSGRYEQFF.

Here the CDR3 reads CASSMEGAYGYTF. In DNA, the CDR3 is TGTGCCAGTAGTATGGAGGGGGCGTATGGCTACACCTTC. This chain uses TRBV19 with TRBJ1-2, with 7 bases fitting TRBD1. This CDR3 has 13 residues. V was pared by 3 bases and J by 5 bases, with 3 bases of the junction left unmatched. Germline V gene data show CDR1 as LNHDA and CDR2 as SQIVND (reference sequence).

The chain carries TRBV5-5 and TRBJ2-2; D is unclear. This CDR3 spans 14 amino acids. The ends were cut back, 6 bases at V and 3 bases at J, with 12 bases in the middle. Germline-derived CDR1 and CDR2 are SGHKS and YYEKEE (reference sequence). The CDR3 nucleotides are TGTGCCAGCACCAGAGACATCTACACCGGGGAGCTGTTTTTT. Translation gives CASTRDIYTGELFF.

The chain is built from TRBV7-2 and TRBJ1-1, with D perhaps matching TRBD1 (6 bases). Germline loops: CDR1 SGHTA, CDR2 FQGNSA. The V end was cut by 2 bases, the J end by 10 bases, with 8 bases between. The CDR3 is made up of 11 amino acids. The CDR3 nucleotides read TGTGCCAGCAGCTTAAGGACAGCAGCTTTCTTT. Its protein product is CASSLRTAAFF.

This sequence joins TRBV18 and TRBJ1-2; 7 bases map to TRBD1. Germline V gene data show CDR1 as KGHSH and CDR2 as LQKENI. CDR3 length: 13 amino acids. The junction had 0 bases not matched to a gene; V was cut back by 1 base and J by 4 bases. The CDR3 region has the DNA TGTGCCAGCTCACCACGGGACAGCTATGGCTACACCTTC. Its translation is CASSPRDSYGYTF. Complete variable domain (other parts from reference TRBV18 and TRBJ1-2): NAGVMQNPRHLVRRRGQEARLRCSPMKGHSHVYWYRQLPEEGLKFMVYLQKENIIDESGMPKERFSAEFPKEGPSILRIQQVVRGDSAAYFCASSPRDSYGYTFGSGTRLTVV.

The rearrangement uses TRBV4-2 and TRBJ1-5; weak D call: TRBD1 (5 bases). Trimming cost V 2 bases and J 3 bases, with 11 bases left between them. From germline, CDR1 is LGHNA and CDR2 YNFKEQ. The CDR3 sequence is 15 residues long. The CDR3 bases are TGTGCCAGCAGCCAACCTGACAGCTACAATCAGCCCCAGCATTTT. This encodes CASSQPDSYNQPQHF.

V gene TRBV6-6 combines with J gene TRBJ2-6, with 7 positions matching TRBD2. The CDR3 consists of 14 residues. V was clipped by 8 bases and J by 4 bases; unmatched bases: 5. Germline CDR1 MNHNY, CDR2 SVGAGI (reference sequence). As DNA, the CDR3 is TGTGCCAGCGGGGAGGGGCGAGGGGCCAACGTCCTGACTTTC. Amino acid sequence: CASGEGRGANVLTF.

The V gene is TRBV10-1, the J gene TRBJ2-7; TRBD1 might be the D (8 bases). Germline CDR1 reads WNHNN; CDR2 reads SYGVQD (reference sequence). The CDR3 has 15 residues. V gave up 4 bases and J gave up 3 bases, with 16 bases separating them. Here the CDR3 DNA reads TGCGCCAGCAGTGGAAGGACAGGGAGGGGCTACGAGCAGTACTTC. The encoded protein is CASSGRTGRGYEQYF.

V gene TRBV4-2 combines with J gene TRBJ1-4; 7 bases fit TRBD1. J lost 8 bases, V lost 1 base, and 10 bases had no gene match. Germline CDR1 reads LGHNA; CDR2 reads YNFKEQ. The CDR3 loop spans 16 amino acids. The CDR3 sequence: CASSQGQTGAEEKLFF. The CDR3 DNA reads TGTGCCAGCAGCCAAGGGCAAACAGGGGCCGAAGAAAAACTGTTTTTT.

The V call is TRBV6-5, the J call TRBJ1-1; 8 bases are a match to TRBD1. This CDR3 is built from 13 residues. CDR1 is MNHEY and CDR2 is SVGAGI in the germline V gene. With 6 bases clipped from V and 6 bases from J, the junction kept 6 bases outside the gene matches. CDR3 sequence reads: CASRQTGDPEAFF. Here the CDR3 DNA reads TGTGCCAGCAGACAGACAGGGGACCCTGAAGCTTTCTTT.

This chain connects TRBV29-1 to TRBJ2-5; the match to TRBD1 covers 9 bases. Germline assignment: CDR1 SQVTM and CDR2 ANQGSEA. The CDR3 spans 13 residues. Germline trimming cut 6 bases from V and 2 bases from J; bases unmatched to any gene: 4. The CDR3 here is CSVRGTGQETQYF. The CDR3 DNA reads TGCAGCGTGAGAGGGACAGGGCAAGAGACCCAGTACTTC.

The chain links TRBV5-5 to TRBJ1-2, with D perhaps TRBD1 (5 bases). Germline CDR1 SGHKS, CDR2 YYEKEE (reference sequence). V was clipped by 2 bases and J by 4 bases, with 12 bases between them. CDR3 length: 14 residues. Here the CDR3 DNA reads TGTGCCAGCAGCTTCCTTGGGGGGAGCTATGGCTACACCTTC. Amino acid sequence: CASSFLGGSYGYTF. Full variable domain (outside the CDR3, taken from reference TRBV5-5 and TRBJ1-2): DAGVTQSPTHLIKTRGQQVTLRCSPISGHKSVSWYQQVLGQGPQFIFQYYEKEERGRGNFPDRFSARQFPNYSSELNVNALLLGDSALYLCASSFLGGSYGYTFGSGTRLTVV.

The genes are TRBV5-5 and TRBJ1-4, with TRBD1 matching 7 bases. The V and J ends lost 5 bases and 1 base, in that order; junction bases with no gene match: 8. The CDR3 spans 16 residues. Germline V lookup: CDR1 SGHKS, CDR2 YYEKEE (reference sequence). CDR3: CASSGPRGQTNEKLFF. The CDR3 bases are TGTGCCAGCAGTGGTCCGAGGGGGCAAACTAATGAAAAACTGTTTTTT.

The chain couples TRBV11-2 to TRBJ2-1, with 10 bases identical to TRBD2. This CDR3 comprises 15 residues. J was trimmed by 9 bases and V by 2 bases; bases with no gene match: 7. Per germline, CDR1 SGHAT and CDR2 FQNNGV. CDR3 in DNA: TGTGCCAGCAGCTTACGCCTAGCGGGAGTGGTTGAGCAGTTCTTC. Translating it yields CASSLRLAGVVEQFF.

This chain's CDR3 is CASRTGTAGGNTIYF. For the CDR3, the DNA is TGTGCCAGCAGAACCGGGACGGCGGGGGGAAACACCATATATTTT. The genes are TRBV7-9 and TRBJ1-3, with a tentative D call TRBD1 (5 bases). The CDR3 extends over 15 amino acids. V lost 6 bases, J lost 4 bases, and 16 bases lay in between. Per the germline V gene, CDR1 is SEHNR and CDR2 is FQNEAQ (reference sequence).